These 23 T cell receptor beta chains share one sample of origin, sequenced in a study of CD8+ T cells in alopecia areata. It was cDNA, reverse transcribed from extracted RNA, that served as the sequencing template. The data were produced by immunoSEQ multiplex PCR, yet TCRdb's version contains in-frame clones alone and is incomplete. Among more than 95,000 clones, about 50% were seen once, and the ten largest hold 10% to 13%. The sample was NKG2D-low CD8+ T cells sorted from blood. The source is a human donor with alopecia areata.

The chain joins TRBV29-1 to TRBJ1-5, with D unresolved. Trimming left V 3 bases short and J 2 bases short, with 11 bases between. This CDR3 contains 14 residues. Germline V lookup: CDR1 SQVTM, CDR2 ANQGSEA. The CDR3 DNA follows: TGCAGCGTTGAGAGCCCGGACGGCAATCAGCCCCAGCATTTT. Encoded protein: CSVESPDGNQPQHF.

This clone was recorded a few times. J is TRBJ1-2 and V is TRBV29-1; 8 bases align to TRBD1. The length of the CDR3 is 13 residues. Germline V lookup: CDR1 SQVTM, CDR2 ANQGSEA. V trimming: 0 bases; J trimming: 8 bases; junction bases outside the gene matches: 5. Here the CDR3 DNA reads TGCAGCGTTGAAGAGGGACAGGAGGACGGCTACACCTTC. This translates into CSVEEGQEDGYTF.

This clone was observed a few times. The sample contains more than one DNA sequence encoding this CDR3. The chain recombines TRBV29-1 with TRBJ2-1, with D uncertain. CDR1 is SQVTM and CDR2 is ANQGSEA in the germline V gene. The CDR3 is 13 residues long. Trimming left V 3 bases short and J 3 bases short, with 9 bases between. CDR3 nucleotide sequence: TGCAGCGTTGATTTGAGGAGCTACAATGAGCAGTTCTTC. Encoded protein: CSVDLRSYNEQFF.

The chain joins TRBV2 to TRBJ1-1, with D perhaps TRBD1 (5 bases). Germline V lookup: CDR1 SNHLY, CDR2 FYNNEI. Trimming left V 8 bases short and J 12 bases short, with 22 bases between. This CDR3 region has 13 residues. The CDR3 bases are TGTGCCAGCGTTGTGCAGGGTGAACCCGTAACTTTCTTT. It encodes CASVVQGEPVTFF.

The J gene is TRBJ1-1, the V gene TRBV29-1; 11 positions agree with TRBD1. V shed 7 bases and J 6 bases; nucleotides not matched to a gene: 16. Germline CDR1 and CDR2: SQVTM and ANQGSEA. The CDR3 is 16 amino acids. The CDR3 region has the DNA TGCAGCGCTGTTCCGTGGGGGACAGGGGGATACGCTGAAGCTTTCTTT. This gives the protein CSAVPWGTGGYAEAFF.

The genes are TRBV29-1 and TRBJ2-7; tentatively, D is TRBD2 (7 bases). The germline V gene has CDR1 SQVTM and CDR2 ANQGSEA. The CDR3 totals 13 residues. V lost 8 bases, J lost 2 bases, and 16 bases lay in between. The CDR3: CSSTGGPAYEQYF. The CDR3 DNA sequence: TGCAGCTCGACGGGGGGCCCCGCCTACGAGCAGTACTTC.

The rearrangement joins TRBV6-4 to TRBJ2-2; the match to TRBD1 covers 7 bases. The V segment lost 5 bases and the J segment 5 bases; nucleotides outside the gene matches: 5. CDR3 length equals 14 residues. The germline V gene has CDR1 MRHNA and CDR2 SNTAGT. CDR3 loop: CASSPGTATGELFF. In nucleotides, the CDR3 is TGTGCCAGCAGTCCCGGGACAGCGACCGGGGAGCTGTTTTTT.

The sample holds a few counts of this clone. The chain links TRBV29-1 to TRBJ2-7; D unclear. The germline V gene encodes CDR1 SQVTM and CDR2 ANQGSEA. CDR3 length equals 14 residues. With 4 bases removed from V and 2 bases from J, the gap between germline ends came to 15 bases. CDR3 nucleotides: TGCAGCGTTGTTTCTCAGCTTGGGACCTACGAGCAGTACTTC. Its protein is CSVVSQLGTYEQYF.

In its sample, this clone was seen a few times. The rearrangement links TRBV29-1 to TRBJ2-7; TRBD1 matches at 7 bases. CDR3 length equals 13 residues. The V gene's germline CDR1 is SQVTM and CDR2 ANQGSEA. The V gene end was trimmed by 7 bases and the J gene end by 2 bases; junction bases not matched to a gene: 8. The CDR3 loop reads CSASGTAPYEQYF. The CDR3 DNA sequence: TGCAGCGCATCCGGGACAGCTCCCTACGAGCAGTACTTC.

The gene calls are TRBV28 and TRBJ2-5, with TRBD1 as a possible D gene (6 bases). Germline CDR1 and CDR2: MDHEN and SYDVKM. The CDR3 sequence is 14 residues long. Trimming shortened V by 3 bases and J by 0 bases, and 8 bases separated the two germline ends. The CDR3: CASSFRTDQETQYF. The CDR3 bases are TGTGCCAGCAGTTTCCGGACAGACCAAGAGACCCAGTACTTC.

Of note for this clone: Different DNA sequences within this sample yield the same CDR3. This chain connects TRBV29-1 to TRBJ1-1, with D perhaps TRBD1 (5 bases). The CDR3 is made up of 12 amino acids. V was shortened by 3 bases and J by 5 bases, with 10 bases between the two germline ends. CDR1 and CDR2 (germline): SQVTM, ANQGSEA. This chain's CDR3 is CSVEGGGTEAFF. The CDR3 DNA is TGCAGCGTTGAGGGGGGTGGAACTGAAGCTTTCTTT.

This clone was seen only a few times. The same CDR3 also results from other DNA sequences found in this sample. The chain employs TRBV9 and TRBJ2-2, with D possibly TRBD2 on 5 matching bases. The V gene lost 0 bases and the J gene lost 5 bases, with 5 bases spanning the gap. Germline CDR1 reads SGDLS; CDR2 reads YYNGEE. This CDR3 spans 13 amino acids. This CDR3 reads CASSVGGTGELFF. The DNA of the CDR3 is TGTGCCAGCAGCGTAGGCGGGACCGGGGAGCTGTTTTTT.

The chain links TRBV5-6 to TRBJ2-7; TRBD1 matches 7 bases. The J segment lost 2 bases and the V segment lost 4 bases, leaving 6 bases of the junction unmatched. This CDR3 is 14 amino acids long. Germline loops: CDR1 SGHDT, CDR2 YYEEEE. The CDR3 coding sequence is TGTGCCAGCAGCGCCCCCGGGACAGCCTACGAGCAGTACTTC. Protein sequence: CASSAPGTAYEQYF.

This clone was recorded a few times. The chain is built from TRBV14 and TRBJ2-6; TRBD1 might be the D (7 bases). The CDR3 spans 16 residues. Germline V gene sequence: CDR1 SGHDN, CDR2 FVKESK. Trimming left V 4 bases short and J 4 bases short, with 14 bases between. The CDR3: CASSRQGGLGANVLTF. The CDR3 DNA is TGTGCCAGCAGCCGTCAGGGGGGTCTGGGGGCCAACGTCCTGACTTTC.

There are a few counts of this clone. J is TRBJ1-2 and V is TRBV7-9, with TRBD1 identical over 7 bases. The V and J ends lost 5 bases and 7 bases, in that order; junction bases with no gene match: 7. Germline CDR1 and CDR2: SEHNR and FQNEAQ (reference sequence). This CDR3 has 13 residues. The CDR3 loop reads CASSTQGIGGYTF. Here the CDR3 DNA reads TGTGCCAGCAGCACACAGGGGATAGGTGGCTACACCTTC.

The chain carries TRBV5-6 and TRBJ1-1; TRBD1 might be the D (5 bases). The CDR3 sequence is 13 residues long. The V gene's germline CDR1 is SGHDT and CDR2 YYEEEE. V shed 3 bases and J shed 8 bases, with 14 bases lying between them. The CDR3 region is CASSWGGLTEAFF. Written as DNA, the CDR3 is TGTGCCAGCAGCTGGGGCGGACTGACGGAAGCTTTCTTT.

The table lists this clone with a few counts. CDR3 region: CASSQRGIQYF. Here the CDR3 DNA reads TGTGCCAGCAGCCAGAGGGGCATTCAGTACTTC. V usage is TRBV14 and J usage is TRBJ2-4; the D call may be TRBD1 or TRBD2 (5 bases each). Germline V lookup: CDR1 SGHDN, CDR2 FVKESK. CDR3 size: 11 residues. V lost 3 bases and J lost 9, with 6 bases in between.

This chain links TRBV9 with TRBJ2-2, with D perhaps matching TRBD1 (6 bases). In germline, CDR1 is SGDLS, CDR2 YYNGEE. Trimming removed 0 bases from V and 3 bases from J, with 12 bases in between. This CDR3 region has 16 residues. The CDR3 DNA follows: TGTGCCAGCAGCGTAGCACCCACAGGGTACACCGGGGAGCTGTTTTTT. Residues: CASSVAPTGYTGELFF.

This clone appeared a few times. The chain combines TRBV11-2 with TRBJ1-4, with a tentative D call TRBD1 (5 bases). CDR3 size: 14 residues. The germline V and J ends were trimmed by 7 bases and 8 bases, with 17 bases remaining between them. Germline values: CDR1 SGHAT, CDR2 FQNNGV. CDR3 in DNA: TGTGCCAGCATCGGATCCGGGGGAAAGGAAAAACTGTTTTTT. Translating it yields CASIGSGGKEKLFF. The full variable domain, its missing parts supplied by reference TRBV11-2 and TRBJ1-4, is EAGVAQSPRYKIIEKRQSVAFWCNPISGHATLYWYQQILGQGPKLLIQFQNNGVVDDSQLPKDRFSAERLKGVDSTLKIQPAKLEDSAVYLCASIGSGGKEKLFFGSGTQLSVL.

The chain carries TRBV14 and TRBJ2-3, with 8 positions matching TRBD1. V dropped 5 bases and J dropped 2; count of bases not matched to a gene: 6. This CDR3 region has 15 residues. Germline CDR1 is SGHDN and CDR2 is FVKESK. In DNA form, the CDR3 reads TGTGCCAGCAGCTCCAGGGGGCCTACCACAGATACGCAGTATTTT. This encodes CASSSRGPTTDTQYF.

This clone was detected a few times. The gene calls are TRBV14 and TRBJ2-1; D is uncertain. CDR1 and CDR2 (germline): SGHDN, FVKESK. V was pared by 1 base and J by 8 bases, with 9 bases between. The CDR3 loop spans 13 amino acids. The CDR3, as DNA: TGTGCCAGCAGCCAAGTTGAGGATGATGAGCAGTTCTTC. Protein: CASSQVEDDEQFF.

V is TRBV30 and J is TRBJ2-7, with D unclear. The CDR3 length is 11 residues. V lost 3 bases and J lost 7, with 10 bases in between. Germline-derived CDR1 and CDR2 are GTSNPN and SVGIG (reference sequence). CDR3 nucleotides: TGTGCCTGGAGCCCCCTACTAGAGCAGTACTTC. Residues: CAWSPLLEQYF.

The J gene is TRBJ1-2, the V gene TRBV9; 10 bases agree with TRBD1. Trimming at V came to 4 bases and at J to 5 bases, leaving 8 bases not matched to a gene. The CDR3 is 15 residues long. Germline values: CDR1 SGDLS, CDR2 YYNGEE. CDR3 in amino acids: CASSPDRGQGYGYTF. In nucleotides, the CDR3 is TGTGCCAGCAGCCCTGACCGGGGACAGGGGTATGGCTACACCTTC.